The 15 T cell receptor beta chains in this list originate from one sample, sequenced in a study of blood T cell repertoires in COVID-19. Assay used: immunoSEQ multiplex PCR; TCRdb lists only in-frame clones, some missing. The table shows roughly 100,000 clones, with approximately 80% occurring only once. The sample was peripheral blood. All receptors come from a man at least 80 years old with acute or convalescent COVID-19.

The chain carries TRBV27 and TRBJ2-5; 8 bases fit TRBD2. J gave up 1 base and V 3 bases, and 7 bases lay outside the gene matches. Per germline, CDR1 MNHEY and CDR2 SMNVEV (reference sequence). There are 16 residues in the CDR3. For the CDR3, the DNA is TGTGCCAGCAGTTTTCGCACTAGCGGCTTCCAAGAGACCCAGTACTTC. Translating gives CASSFRTSGFQETQYF.

This sequence joins TRBV18 and TRBJ2-7; 14 bases line up with TRBD2. V shed 4 bases, J shed 2 bases, and the junction held 4 bases outside the gene matches. The CDR3 totals 16 residues. The germline V gene encodes CDR1 KGHSH and CDR2 LQKENI. The CDR3 coding sequence is TGTGCCAGCTCACGAGGACTAGCGGGAGGTACCTACGAGCAGTACTTC. Its translation is CASSRGLAGGTYEQYF.

The chain carries TRBV5-1 and TRBJ2-2; possibly TRBD2 for D (6 bases). Germline CDR1 and CDR2: SGHRS and YFSETQ. The CDR3 loop spans 14 amino acids. Trimming shortened V by 5 bases and J by 5 bases, and 13 bases separated the two germline ends. As DNA, the CDR3 is TGCGCCAGCAGTCGGGACTTGAGAACCGGGGAGCTGTTTTTT. Translating it yields CASSRDLRTGELFF. Supplemented by reference TRBV5-1 and TRBJ2-2, the full variable domain reads KAGVTQTPRYLIKTRGQQVTLSCSPISGHRSVSWYQQTPGQGLQFLFEYFSETQRNKGNFPGRFSGRQFSNSRSEMNVSTLELGDSALYLCASSRDLRTGELFFGEGSRLTVL.

V is TRBV30 and J is TRBJ1-5; tentative D call: TRBD1 (6 bases). V was shortened by 5 bases and J by 4 bases, with 12 bases between the two germline ends. The length of the CDR3 is 13 residues. CDR1 is GTSNPN and CDR2 is SVGIG in the germline V gene (reference sequence). The CDR3 here is CAWGYQGNQPQHF. CDR3 bases: TGTGCCTGGGGATATCAGGGGAATCAGCCCCAGCATTTT. Full variable domain (missing parts from reference TRBV30 and TRBJ1-5): SQTIHQWPATLVQPVGSPLSLECTVEGTSNPNLYWYRQAAGRGLQLLFYSVGIGQISSEVPQNLSASRPQDRQFILSSKKLLLSDSGFYLCAWGYQGNQPQHFGDGTRLSIL.

The chain joins TRBV7-9 to TRBJ1-3, with 7 bases fitting TRBD1. V shed 6 bases and J 0 bases; nucleotides not matched to a gene: 2. This CDR3 has 14 residues. Germline-derived CDR1 and CDR2 are SEHNR and FQNEAQ (reference sequence). The DNA for the CDR3 is TGTGCCAGCAGGACAGGGCCCTCTGGAAACACCATATATTTT. It is translated as CASRTGPSGNTIYF.

The DNA of the CDR3 is TGTGCCAGCAGTGATCCGGGACAGGGCCATGAAAAACTGTTTTTT. It translates to CASSDPGQGHEKLFF. The chain couples TRBV2 to TRBJ1-4; 9 bases are shared with TRBD1. This CDR3 region has 15 residues. CDR1 SNHLY and CDR2 FYNNEI come from the germline V gene. Trimming took 3 bases from V and 6 from J; bases not matched to a gene: 5. The full variable domain, completed using reference TRBV2 and TRBJ1-4, is EPEVTQTPSHQVTQMGQEVILRCVPISNHLYFYWYRQILGQKVEFLVSFYNNEISEKSEIFDDQFSVERPDGSNFTLKIRSTKLEDSAMYFCASSDPGQGHEKLFFGSGTQLSVL.

The chain carries TRBV6-2 or TRBV6-3 and TRBJ2-1; TRBD2 might be the D (6 bases). Looked up from germline, CDR1 is MNHEY and CDR2 is SVGEGT. The CDR3 has 16 residues. Trimming stripped 5 bases from V and 0 bases from J, with 14 bases between. The CDR3 loop is CASSLSGGSSYNEQFF. CDR3 sequence (DNA): TGTGCCAGCAGTCTCAGCGGAGGGAGCTCCTACAATGAGCAGTTCTTC.

V usage is TRBV10-3 and J usage is TRBJ1-5, with D perhaps matching TRBD1 (5 bases). The CDR3 is made up of 15 amino acids. CDR1 is ENHRY, CDR2 SYGVKD, per germline. Trimming cost V 10 bases and J 4 bases, with 20 bases left between them. The CDR3 DNA reads as TGTGCCACGGGAGACCCGACAGTACTTAATCAGCCCCAGCATTTT. It codes for CATGDPTVLNQPQHF.

This rearrangement joins TRBV4-2 to TRBJ2-1, with TRBD2 matching over 7 bases. Germline CDR1 reads LGHNA; CDR2 reads YNFKEQ. V lost 0 bases to trimming and J lost 9 bases; unmatched junction nucleotides: 8. The CDR3 is made up of 15 amino acids. CDR3 sequence (DNA): TGTGCCAGCAGCCAAGAGGGCGGGAGCGAGGGTGAGCAGTTCTTC. This encodes CASSQEGGSEGEQFF.

The chain carries TRBV7-9 and TRBJ1-5; D remains unclear. V dropped 5 bases and J dropped 0 bases, with 8 bases sitting between them. The CDR3 runs to 14 residues. Germline V gene sequence: CDR1 SEHNR, CDR2 FQNEAQ (reference sequence). This CDR3 is CASSPDISNQPQHF. CDR3 in DNA: TGTGCCAGCAGCCCCGACATTAGCAATCAGCCCCAGCATTTT.

The chain couples TRBV5-4 to TRBJ2-2, with 11 positions matching TRBD2. Trimming cost V 3 bases and J 6 bases; bases outside gene matches: 4. Germline CDR1 and CDR2: SGHNT and YYREEE (reference sequence). This CDR3 region has 15 residues. CDR3 amino acids: CASSSSGRRAGELFF. Here the CDR3 DNA reads TGTGCCAGCAGCTCTAGCGGGAGGAGGGCCGGGGAGCTGTTTTTT.

The chain employs TRBV4-2 and TRBJ2-7; a possible D gene is TRBD1 (7 bases). Germline loops: CDR1 LGHNA, CDR2 YNFKEQ. Trimming took 5 bases from V and 0 from J, leaving 17 bases between them. This CDR3 has 16 residues. The CDR3 DNA is TGTGCCAGCAGCTTATCCGGGGGACAGAGCTCCTACGAGCAGTACTTC. It yields the protein CASSLSGGQSSYEQYF.

Details on this clone: This could be a read error, since a much larger clone is one nucleotide away. This chain links TRBV9 with TRBJ1-5; D remains unclear. There are 13 residues in the CDR3. Trimming left V 4 bases short and J 0 bases short, with 5 bases between. CDR1 SGDLS and CDR2 YYNGEE come from the germline V gene. The CDR3 loop is CASSPDSNQPQHF. CDR3 coding DNA: TGTGCCAGCAGCCCAGATAGCAATCAGCCCCAGCATTTT.

Comment on this clone: The junction does not match germline at one end; this may be a read error. The V gene is TRBV7-7, the J gene TRBJ2-7, with a tentative D call TRBD2 (5 bases). The CDR3 consists of 15 residues. Germline V gene lookup returns CDR1 SSHAT and CDR2 FNYEAQ (reference sequence). The chain's CDR3 is CASSLAGNSSYEQYF. The CDR3 DNA follows: TGTGCTAGCAGCTTAGCCGGGAATAGCTCCTACGAGCAGTACTTC.

The gene calls are TRBV7-3 and TRBJ2-1; 9 bases are a match to TRBD2. The junction had 10 bases not matched to a gene; V was cut back by 1 base and J by 0 bases. CDR1 is SGHTA and CDR2 is FQGTGA in the germline V gene. The length of the CDR3 is 19 residues. The CDR3 protein is CASSLSSRTSASSYNEQFF. In DNA form, the CDR3 reads TGTGCCAGCAGCTTAAGCTCTCGGACTAGCGCCAGCTCCTACAATGAGCAGTTCTTC. Full variable domain (remainder filled in from reference TRBV7-3 and TRBJ2-1): GAGVSQTPSNKVTEKGKYVELRCDPISGHTALYWYRQSLGQGPEFLIYFQGTGAADDSGLPNDRFFAVRPEGSVSTLKIQRTERGDSAVYLCASSLSSRTSASSYNEQFFGPGTRLTVL.